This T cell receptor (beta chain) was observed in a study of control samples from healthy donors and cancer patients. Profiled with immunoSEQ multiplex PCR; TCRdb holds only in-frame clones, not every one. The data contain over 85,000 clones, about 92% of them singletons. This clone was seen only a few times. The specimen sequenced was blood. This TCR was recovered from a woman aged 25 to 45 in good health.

CDR3 sequence reads: CASSRHRDGASGEQYF. The CDR3 bases are TGTGCCAGCAGCCGCCACCGGGACGGGGCCTCGGGTGAGCAGTACTTC. The chain combines TRBV3-1 (or the pseudogene TRBV3-2) with TRBJ2-7; tentatively, D is TRBD1 or TRBD2 (5 bases each). Trimming cost V 4 bases and J 7 bases, with 23 bases left between them. This CDR3 has 16 amino acids. The V gene's germline CDR1 is LGHDT and CDR2 YNNKEL (reference sequence).